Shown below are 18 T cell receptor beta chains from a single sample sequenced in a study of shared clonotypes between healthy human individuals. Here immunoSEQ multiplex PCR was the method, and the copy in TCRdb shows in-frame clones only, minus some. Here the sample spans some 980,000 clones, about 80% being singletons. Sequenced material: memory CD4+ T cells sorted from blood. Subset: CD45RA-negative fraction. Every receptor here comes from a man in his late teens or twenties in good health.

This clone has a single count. The CDR3 is CASISRDTNSPLHF. CDR3 coding DNA: TGTGCCAGCATTTCCCGGGACACCAATTCACCCCTCCACTTT. The genes are TRBV6-6 and TRBJ1-6; D possibly corresponds to TRBD1 (6 bases). V lost 7 bases and J 7 bases, leaving 14 bases between the germline ends. Germline values: CDR1 MNHNY, CDR2 SVGAGI (reference sequence). CDR3 length: 14 residues.

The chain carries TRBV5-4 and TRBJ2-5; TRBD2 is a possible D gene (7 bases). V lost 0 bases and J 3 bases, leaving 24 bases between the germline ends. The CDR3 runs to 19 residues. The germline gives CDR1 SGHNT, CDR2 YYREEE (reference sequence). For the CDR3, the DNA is TGTGCCAGCAGCTTGGGACTAATTGGAGGGGGGGGACTTAAAGAGACCCAGTACTTC. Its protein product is CASSLGLIGGGGLKETQYF.

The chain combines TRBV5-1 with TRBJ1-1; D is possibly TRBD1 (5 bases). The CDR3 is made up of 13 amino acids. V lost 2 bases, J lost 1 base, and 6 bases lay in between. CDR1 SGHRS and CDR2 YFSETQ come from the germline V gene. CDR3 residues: CASSFDRNTEAFF. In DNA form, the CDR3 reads TGCGCCAGCAGCTTCGACAGGAACACTGAAGCTTTCTTT.

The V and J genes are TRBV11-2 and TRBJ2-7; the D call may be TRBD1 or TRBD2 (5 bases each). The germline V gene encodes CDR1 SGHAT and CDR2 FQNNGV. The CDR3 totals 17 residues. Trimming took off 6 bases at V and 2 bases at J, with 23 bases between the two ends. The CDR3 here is CASRGPGQGVATYEQYF. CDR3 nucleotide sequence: TGTGCCAGCAGGGGCCCGGGGCAGGGAGTCGCTACCTACGAGCAGTACTTC.

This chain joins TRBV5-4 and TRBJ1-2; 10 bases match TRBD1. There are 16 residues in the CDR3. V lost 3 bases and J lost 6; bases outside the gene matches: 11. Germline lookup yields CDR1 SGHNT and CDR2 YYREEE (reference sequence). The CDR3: CASSSSYSGTGDGYTF. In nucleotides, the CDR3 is TGTGCCAGCAGCTCCTCTTATTCCGGGACAGGGGATGGCTACACCTTC. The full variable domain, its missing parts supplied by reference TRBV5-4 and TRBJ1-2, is ETGVTQSPTHLIKTRGQQVTLRCSSQSGHNTVSWYQQALGQGPQFIFQYYREEENGRGNFPPRFSGLQFPNYSSELNVNALELDDSALYLCASSSSYSGTGDGYTFGSGTRLTVV.

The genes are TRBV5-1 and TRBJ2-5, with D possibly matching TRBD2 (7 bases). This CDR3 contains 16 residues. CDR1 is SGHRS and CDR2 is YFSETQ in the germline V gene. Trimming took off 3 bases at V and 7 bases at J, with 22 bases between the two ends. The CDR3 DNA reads TGCGCCAGCAGCTCTCTAGCGGAGGGGGTGGTCGGGACCCAGTACTTC. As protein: CASSSLAEGVVGTQYF. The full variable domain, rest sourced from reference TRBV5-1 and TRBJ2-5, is KAGVTQTPRYLIKTRGQQVTLSCSPISGHRSVSWYQQTPGQGLQFLFEYFSETQRNKGNFPGRFSGRQFSNSRSEMNVSTLELGDSALYLCASSSLAEGVVGTQYFGPGTRLLVL.

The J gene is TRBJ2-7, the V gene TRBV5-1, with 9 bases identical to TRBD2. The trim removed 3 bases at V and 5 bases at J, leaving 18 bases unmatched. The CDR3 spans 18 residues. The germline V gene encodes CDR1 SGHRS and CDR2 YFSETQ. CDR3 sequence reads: CASSWEGPTSGATHEQYF. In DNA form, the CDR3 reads TGCGCCAGCAGCTGGGAAGGACCGACTAGCGGAGCGACCCACGAGCAGTACTTC.

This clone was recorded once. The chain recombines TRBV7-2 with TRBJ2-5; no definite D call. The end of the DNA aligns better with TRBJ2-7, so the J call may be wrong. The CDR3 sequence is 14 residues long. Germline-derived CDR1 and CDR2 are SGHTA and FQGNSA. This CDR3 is CASSFTAASYEQYF. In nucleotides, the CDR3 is TGTGCCAGCAGCTTTACAGCCGCCTCCTACGAGCAGTACTTC.

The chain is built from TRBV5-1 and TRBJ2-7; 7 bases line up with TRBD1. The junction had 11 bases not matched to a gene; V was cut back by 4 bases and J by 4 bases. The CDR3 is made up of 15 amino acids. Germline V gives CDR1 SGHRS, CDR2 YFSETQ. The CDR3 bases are TGCGCCAGCAGCCCCCGACAGGGCACTGGGTACGAGCAGTACTTC. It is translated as CASSPRQGTGYEQYF. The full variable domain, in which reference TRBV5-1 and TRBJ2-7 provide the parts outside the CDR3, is KAGVTQTPRYLIKTRGQQVTLSCSPISGHRSVSWYQQTPGQGLQFLFEYFSETQRNKGNFPGRFSGRQFSNSRSEMNVSTLELGDSALYLCASSPRQGTGYEQYFGPGTRLTVT.

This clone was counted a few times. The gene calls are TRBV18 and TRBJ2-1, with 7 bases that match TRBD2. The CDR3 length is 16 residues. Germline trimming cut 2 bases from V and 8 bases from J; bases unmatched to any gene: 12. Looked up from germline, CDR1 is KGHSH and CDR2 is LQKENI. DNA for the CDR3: TGTGCCAGCTCACCATTGGGGGGGAGGGCCCTCGATGAGCAGTTCTTC. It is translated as CASSPLGGRALDEQFF.

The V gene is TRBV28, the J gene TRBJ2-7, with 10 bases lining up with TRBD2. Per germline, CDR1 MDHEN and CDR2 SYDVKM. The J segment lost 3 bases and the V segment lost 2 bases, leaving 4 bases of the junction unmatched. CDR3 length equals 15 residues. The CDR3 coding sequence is TGTGCCAGCAGTTTACCCGGACTAGCGGTCTACGAGCAGTACTTC. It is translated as CASSLPGLAVYEQYF. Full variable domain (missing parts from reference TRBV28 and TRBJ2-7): DVKVTQSSRYLVKRTGEKVFLECVQDMDHENMFWYRQDPGLGLRLIYFSYDVKMKEKGDIPEGYSVSREKKERFSLILESASTNQTSMYLCASSLPGLAVYEQYFGPGTRLTVT.

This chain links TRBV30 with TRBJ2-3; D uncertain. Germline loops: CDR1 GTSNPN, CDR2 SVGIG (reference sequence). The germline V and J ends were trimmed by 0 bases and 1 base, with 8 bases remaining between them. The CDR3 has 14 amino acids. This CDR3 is CAWSVGPGTDTQYF. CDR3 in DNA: TGTGCCTGGAGTGTCGGCCCCGGCACAGATACGCAGTATTTT.

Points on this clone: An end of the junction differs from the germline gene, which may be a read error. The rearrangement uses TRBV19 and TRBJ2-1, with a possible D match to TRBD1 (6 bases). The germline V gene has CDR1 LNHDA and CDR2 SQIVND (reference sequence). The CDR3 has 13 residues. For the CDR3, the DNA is TGTGTCAGTAGTCCTAACAGGGACAATGAGCAGTTCTTC. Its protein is CVSSPNRDNEQFF.

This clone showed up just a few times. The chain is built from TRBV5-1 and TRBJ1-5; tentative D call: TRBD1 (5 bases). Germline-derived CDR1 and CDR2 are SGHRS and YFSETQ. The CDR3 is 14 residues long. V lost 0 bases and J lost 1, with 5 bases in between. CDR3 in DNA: TGCGCCAGCAGCTTGGACAGGAGCAATCAGCCCCAGCATTTT. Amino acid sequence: CASSLDRSNQPQHF.

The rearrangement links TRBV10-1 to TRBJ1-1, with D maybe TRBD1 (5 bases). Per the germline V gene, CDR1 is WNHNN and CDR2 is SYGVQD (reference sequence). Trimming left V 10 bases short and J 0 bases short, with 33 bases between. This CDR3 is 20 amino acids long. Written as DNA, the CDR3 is TGCGCCATCTCCCAAAGGGGCCCGGATGCCTCATGGCCGCTGAACACTGAAGCTTTCTTT. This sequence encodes CAISQRGPDASWPLNTEAFF.

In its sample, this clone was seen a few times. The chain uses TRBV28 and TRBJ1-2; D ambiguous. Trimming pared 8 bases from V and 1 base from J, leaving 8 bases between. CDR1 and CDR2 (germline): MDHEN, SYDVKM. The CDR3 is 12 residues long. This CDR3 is CASGGLNYGYTF. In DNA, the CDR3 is TGTGCCAGCGGAGGCCTTAACTATGGCTACACCTTC.

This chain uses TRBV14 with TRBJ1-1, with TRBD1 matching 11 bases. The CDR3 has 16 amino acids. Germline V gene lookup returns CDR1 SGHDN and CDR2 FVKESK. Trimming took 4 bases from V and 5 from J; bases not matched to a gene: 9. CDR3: CASSLPGTGGRTEAFF. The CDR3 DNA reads TGTGCCAGCAGCCTCCCCGGGACAGGGGGGAGAACTGAAGCTTTCTTT.

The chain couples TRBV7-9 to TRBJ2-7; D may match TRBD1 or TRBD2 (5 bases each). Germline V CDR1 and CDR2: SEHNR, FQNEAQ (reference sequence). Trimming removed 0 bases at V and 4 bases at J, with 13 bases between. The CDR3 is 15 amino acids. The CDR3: CASSLATGGGYEQYF. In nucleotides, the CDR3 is TGTGCCAGCAGCTTAGCCACAGGTGGGGGTTACGAGCAGTACTTC.